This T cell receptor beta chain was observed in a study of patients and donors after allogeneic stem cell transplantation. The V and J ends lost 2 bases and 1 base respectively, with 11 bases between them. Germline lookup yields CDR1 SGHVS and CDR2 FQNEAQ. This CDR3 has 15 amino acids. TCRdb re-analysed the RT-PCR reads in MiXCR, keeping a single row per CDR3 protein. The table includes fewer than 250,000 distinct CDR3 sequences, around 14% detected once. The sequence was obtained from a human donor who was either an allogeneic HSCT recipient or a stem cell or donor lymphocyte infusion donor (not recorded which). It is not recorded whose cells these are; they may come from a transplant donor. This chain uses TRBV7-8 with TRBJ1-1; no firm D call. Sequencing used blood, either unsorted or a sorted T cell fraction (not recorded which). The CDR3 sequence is CASSLISGRNTEAFF. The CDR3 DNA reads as TGTGCCAGCAGCTTAATTAGCGGCAGGAACACTGAAGCTTTCTTT.